This T cell receptor beta chain was captured in a study of blood T cell repertoires in COVID-19. Study information: Sites across the United States, Italy and Spain contributed samples from acute and convalescent COVID-19.

In germline, CDR1 is LNHDA, CDR2 SQIVND (reference sequence). V was clipped by 4 bases and J by 5 bases, with 7 bases between them. The CDR3 sequence is 12 residues long. The study drew participants aged about 18 to 89 years from approximately 25 US areas. Only in-frame clones appear in the TCRdb table, and some are missing; sequencing was by immunoSEQ multiplex PCR. The table includes approximately 220,000 clones, 80% detected once. The receptor's source is a woman aged 40 to 49 with acute COVID-19. The V and J genes are TRBV19 and TRBJ2-3; unclear D gene. The sample taken for sequencing was PBMCs or T cells enriched from blood (not recorded which). CDR3 DNA sequence: TGTGCCAGTAGTACGTTTAGAGATACGCAGTATTTT. Encoded protein: CASSTFRDTQYF.